These 22 T cell receptor beta chains originate from one sample sequenced in a study of cytomegalovirus exposure and HLA in healthy donors. Using immunoSEQ multiplex PCR, the repertoire was profiled, and TCRdb retains in-frame clones only, with some absent. The sample lists about 200,000 clones; 87% were seen once. The sequencing sample was made of PBMCs. The receptors shown here come from a woman aged 18-29 years in good health and CMV-seropositive.

The genes are TRBV30 and TRBJ2-5; D might be TRBD1 (7 bases). This CDR3 is built from 15 residues. Germline CDR1 GTSNPN, CDR2 SVGIG (reference sequence). V lost 3 bases to trimming and J lost 6 bases, with 20 bases between them. The CDR3 loop is CAWRALRRGLKTQYF. In nucleotides, the CDR3 is TGTGCCTGGAGAGCATTACGGAGGGGGCTGAAGACCCAGTACTTC.

This clone has only one observation. The chain employs TRBV27 and TRBJ2-7, with 8 bases lining up with TRBD2. This CDR3 is built from 17 residues. Germline V gives CDR1 MNHEY, CDR2 SMNVEV (reference sequence). Trimming at V came to 2 bases and at J to 6 bases, leaving 15 bases not matched to a gene. CDR3 sequence (DNA): TGTGCCAGCAGTTTAATTGCGGGCGGGAGGTCGGGGAGCGAGCAGTACTTC. It specifies CASSLIAGGRSGSEQYF.

The chain links TRBV12-5 to TRBJ1-1; D is unclear. V lost 0 bases and J 1 base, leaving 9 bases between the germline ends. CDR1 and CDR2 (germline): LGHNT, FRNRAP. The CDR3 extends over 15 amino acids. CDR3 bases: TGTGCTAGTGGTTTGGTCTTAGGAGGGAACACTGAAGCTTTCTTT. Residues: CASGLVLGGNTEAFF.

The rearrangement joins TRBV27 to TRBJ2-5, with TRBD1 matching 8 bases. TRBJ2-7 explains the end of the DNA better; the J call may be wrong. Germline CDR1 is MNHEY and CDR2 is SMNVEV (reference sequence). This CDR3 has 14 residues. This CDR3 is CASKRTGTLYEQYF. CDR3 DNA: TGTGCCAGCAAGCGGACAGGGACACTCTACGAGCAGTACTTC.

The chain carries TRBV2 and TRBJ1-4; D remains ambiguous. Germline assignment: CDR1 SNHLY and CDR2 FYNNEI. The CDR3 is 13 residues long. The CDR3 loop reads CAPASGPNEKLFF. CDR3 sequence (DNA): TGTGCTCCAGCTAGTGGCCCTAATGAAAAACTGTTTTTT. The whole variable domain, filled in from reference TRBV2 and TRBJ1-4, reads EPEVTQTPSHQVTQMGQEVILRCVPISNHLYFYWYRQILGQKVEFLVSFYNNEISEKSEIFDDQFSVERPDGSNFTLKIRSTKLEDSAMYFCAPASGPNEKLFFGSGTQLSVL.

The rearrangement joins TRBV4-1 to TRBJ2-2, with D perhaps TRBD1 (6 bases). V was trimmed by 1 base and J by 3 bases, leaving 9 bases between them. Germline values: CDR1 MGHRA, CDR2 YSYEKL. CDR3 length equals 15 residues. The CDR3 coding sequence is TGCGCCAGCAGCCAAGGACAGGCGTACACCGGGGAGCTGTTTTTT. Translating gives CASSQGQAYTGELFF.

The chain uses TRBV9 and TRBJ2-2, with 9 bases matching TRBD2. This CDR3 spans 15 amino acids. Per the germline V gene, CDR1 is SGDLS and CDR2 is YYNGEE. V trimming: 4 bases; J trimming: 1 base; junction bases outside the gene matches: 2. CDR3 bases: TGTGCCAGCAGCCCTAGCGGGAAGAACACCGGGGAGCTGTTTTTT. It specifies CASSPSGKNTGELFF.

This chain joins TRBV6-1 and TRBJ2-7, with a possible D match to TRBD1 (5 bases). Trimming removed 5 bases at V and 1 base at J, with 12 bases between. CDR3 length equals 14 residues. Germline-derived CDR1 and CDR2 are MNHNS and SASEGT. The CDR3 here is CASSSRRQSYEQYF. The CDR3 nucleotides are TGTGCCAGCAGTTCCCGTCGACAGTCCTACGAGCAGTACTTC.

This clone was found a few times. This chain links TRBV11-2 with TRBJ2-3; D is undetermined. The CDR3 has 13 amino acids. Germline-derived CDR1 and CDR2 are SGHAT and FQNNGV. The V gene lost 4 bases and the J gene lost 0 bases, with 5 bases spanning the gap. CDR3 in amino acids: CASSWASTDTQYF. The CDR3 DNA follows: TGTGCCAGCAGCTGGGCAAGCACAGATACGCAGTATTTT.

On this clone itself: Distinct nucleotide sequences in the sample also encode this CDR3. This rearrangement joins TRBV28 to TRBJ1-5, with 7 positions matching TRBD1. Per germline, CDR1 MDHEN and CDR2 SYDVKM. Unmatched junction bases numbered 7, after V lost 7 bases and J lost 1 base. The CDR3 is 15 amino acids. The CDR3 bases are TGTGCCAGCACTCGAGGGGGCGCGAGCAATCAGCCCCAGCATTTT. This translates into CASTRGGASNQPQHF. Full variable domain (remainder filled in from reference TRBV28 and TRBJ1-5): DVKVTQSSRYLVKRTGEKVFLECVQDMDHENMFWYRQDPGLGLRLIYFSYDVKMKEKGDIPEGYSVSREKKERFSLILESASTNQTSMYLCASTRGGASNQPQHFGDGTRLSIL.

The chain links TRBV6-5 to TRBJ1-3, with D hard to call. The germline V gene encodes CDR1 MNHEY and CDR2 SVGAGI. Between the trimmed V and J ends, which lost 3 bases and 0 bases, there was a span of 6 bases. The CDR3 loop spans 14 amino acids. CDR3 bases: TGTGCCAGCAGTTATGAGGGCTCTGGAAACACCATATATTTT. It specifies CASSYEGSGNTIYF.

The chain links TRBV4-1 to TRBJ1-3; D gene uncertain. Trimming cost V 0 bases and J 0 bases, with 9 bases left between them. In germline, CDR1 is MGHRA, CDR2 YSYEKL. This CDR3 comprises 16 residues. The CDR3 sequence is CASSQDRHDSGNTIYF. In nucleotides, the CDR3 is TGCGCCAGCAGCCAAGATCGACACGACTCTGGAAACACCATATATTTT.

The chain links TRBV6-5 to TRBJ2-1; 8 bases line up with TRBD2. The germline gives CDR1 MNHEY, CDR2 SVGAGI. CDR3 length equals 15 residues. The V segment lost 4 bases and the J segment 8 bases; nucleotides outside the gene matches: 10. The CDR3 coding sequence is TGTGCCAGCAGTTCGGGCAGCGGGAGTTCTGATGAGCAGTTCTTC. Translated: CASSSGSGSSDEQFF.

This clone showed up just once. V and J are TRBV5-6 and TRBJ2-7, with D unresolved. The CDR3 has 13 amino acids. Deletions cut 0 bases from V and 3 bases from J, with 7 bases between. Looked up from germline, CDR1 is SGHDT and CDR2 is YYEEEE. In DNA form, the CDR3 reads TGTGCCAGCAGCTTGGACACGTACTACGAGCAGTACTTC. It encodes CASSLDTYYEQYF.

The chain carries TRBV9 and TRBJ2-7; perhaps TRBD1 as D (6 bases). CDR3 size: 15 residues. Trimming left V 4 bases short and J 4 bases short, with 18 bases between. The germline V gene has CDR1 SGDLS and CDR2 YYNGEE. The CDR3 nucleotides read TGTGCCAGCAGCCCAAGGGGTCAGGGGAGTTACGAGCAGTACTTC. It encodes CASSPRGQGSYEQYF.

The chain employs TRBV2 and TRBJ2-1; perhaps TRBD2 as D (5 bases). V dropped 6 bases and J dropped 2 bases, with 20 bases sitting between them. Germline CDR1 is SNHLY and CDR2 is FYNNEI. This CDR3 comprises 17 residues. The CDR3 region is CASRDISIASAYNEQFF. Here the CDR3 DNA reads TGTGCCAGCAGGGATATTTCTATAGCGTCAGCCTACAATGAGCAGTTCTTC.

The chain recombines TRBV7-2 with TRBJ2-5; TRBD1 is a possible D gene (6 bases). The V end lost 5 bases, the J end lost 4 bases, and 17 bases lay between the germline ends. The CDR3 runs 15 residues. Germline CDR1 SGHTA, CDR2 FQGNSA. The CDR3 is CASSQVGGGRETQYF. CDR3 DNA sequence: TGTGCCAGCAGCCAAGTAGGGGGTGGAAGAGAGACCCAGTACTTC.

V gene TRBV19 combines with J gene TRBJ1-3, with 8 bases that match TRBD1. Germline trimming cut 7 bases from V and 5 bases from J; bases unmatched to any gene: 10. The CDR3 has 15 residues. The germline CDR1 and CDR2 sequences are LNHDA and SQIVND (reference sequence). The CDR3 sequence: CASTTYRTGRNTIYF. The CDR3 DNA reads TGTGCCAGTACCACCTATCGGACAGGGCGAAACACCATATATTTT.

The chain combines TRBV11-1 with TRBJ2-1; 13 bases are shared with TRBD2. Germline loops: CDR1 SGHAT, CDR2 FQDESV (reference sequence). The V segment lost 3 bases and the J segment 5 bases; nucleotides outside the gene matches: 1. This CDR3 is built from 15 residues. The CDR3 loop reads CASSLGTSGNNEQFF. CDR3 sequence (DNA): TGTGCCAGCAGCTTGGGGACTAGCGGGAACAATGAGCAGTTCTTC.

V is TRBV5-6 and J is TRBJ2-3, with TRBD1 matching 7 bases. The CDR3 extends over 13 amino acids. The V gene's germline CDR1 is SGHDT and CDR2 YYEEEE. Germline trimming cut 9 bases from V and 2 bases from J; bases unmatched to any gene: 6. CDR3: CATRDRATDTQYF. CDR3 sequence (DNA): TGTGCCACCCGAGACAGGGCCACAGATACGCAGTATTTT.

This chain links TRBV27 with TRBJ1-5, with D tentatively TRBD1 (6 bases). CDR1 and CDR2 (germline): MNHEY, SMNVEV (reference sequence). V lost 6 bases and J lost 6, with 18 bases in between. This CDR3 is 15 amino acids long. The CDR3 protein is CASRSVQGGPQPQHF. CDR3 sequence (DNA): TGTGCCAGCAGATCGGTACAGGGCGGCCCTCAGCCCCAGCATTTT.

The V gene is TRBV10-1, the J gene TRBJ1-1; TRBD1 is a possible D gene (5 bases). Trimming took 2 bases from V and 9 from J, leaving 16 bases between them. The germline V gene encodes CDR1 WNHNN and CDR2 SYGVQD (reference sequence). There are 14 residues in the CDR3. CDR3 coding DNA: TGCGCCAGCAGTGAGCTCTCAGGACCAGGGAAAGCTTTCTTT. Encoded protein: CASSELSGPGKAFF.